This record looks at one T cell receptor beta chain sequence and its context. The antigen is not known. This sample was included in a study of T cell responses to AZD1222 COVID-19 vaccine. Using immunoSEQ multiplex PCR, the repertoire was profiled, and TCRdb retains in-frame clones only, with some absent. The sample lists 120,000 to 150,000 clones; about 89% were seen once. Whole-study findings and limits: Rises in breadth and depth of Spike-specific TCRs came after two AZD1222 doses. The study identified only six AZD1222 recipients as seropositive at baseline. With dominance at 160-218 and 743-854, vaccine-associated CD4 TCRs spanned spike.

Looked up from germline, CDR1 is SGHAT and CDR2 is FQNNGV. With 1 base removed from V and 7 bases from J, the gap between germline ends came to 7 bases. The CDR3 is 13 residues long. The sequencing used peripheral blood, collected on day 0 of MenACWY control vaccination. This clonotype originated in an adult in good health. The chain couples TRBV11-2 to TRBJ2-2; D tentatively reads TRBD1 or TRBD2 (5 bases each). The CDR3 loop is CASSLGGVGELFF. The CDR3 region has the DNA TGTGCCAGCAGCTTAGGAGGGGTCGGGGAGCTGTTTTTT.